This T cell receptor (beta chain) was captured in a study of glioma-infiltrating T cells. In its sample, this clonotype was seen many times. Its antigen is undetermined. Using RNA template, CDR3s of TCR alpha and beta were amplified with iRepertoire arm-PCR. For one-step reverse transcription and amplification, 100-400 ng of tissue mRNA or PBMC total RNA was used. One entry per CDR3 protein, called by TCRdb with MiXCR from the multiplex PCR reads. The sample records some 100,000 distinct CDR3 sequences, 25% to 30% being singletons. V lost 2 bases and J 2 bases, leaving 9 bases between the germline ends. CDR1 KGHSH and CDR2 LQKENI come from the germline V gene. This CDR3 has 14 residues. General study results and limits: Above-expected tissue-blood divergence occurred in all gliomas, most in low-grade ones. Tissue and blood shared very few CDR3 sequences.

The rearrangement links TRBV18 to TRBJ1-1; D ambiguous. The source of this sequence is a human donor with low-grade glioma or glioblastoma, undergoing nonglioma brain surgery, or in good health (not recorded which). Input material: glioma tissue, nonneoplastic brain tissue, or PBMCs (not recorded which). CDR3 residues: CASSPSSRNTEAFF. The CDR3 nucleotides read TGTGCCAGCTCACCAAGTAGCCGTAACACTGAAGCTTTCTTT.